This T cell receptor (beta chain) was obtained from a study of blood T cell repertoires in COVID-19. Turning to the study itself: The analysed material was cDNA or gDNA that came from T cells, B-cell-depleted T cells, or PBMCs.

This clone showed up just a few times. The V gene's germline CDR1 is SGHRS and CDR2 YFSETQ. This CDR3 region has 15 residues. The trim removed 4 bases at V and 3 bases at J, leaving 6 bases unmatched. Clones were read by immunoSEQ multiplex PCR, and TCRdb kept only the in-frame ones, dropping some. The sample includes fewer than 200,000 clones, around four fifths seen only once; the top ten take about 3.6%. This TCR was sampled from a woman in her forties or fifties in a cohort exposed to, infected with or recovered from COVID-19 (not recorded which). The sample was PBMCs or T cells enriched from blood (not recorded which). V usage is TRBV5-1 and J usage is TRBJ2-4, with 8 bases fitting TRBD1. CDR3 region: CASSPWTGSKNIQYF. The DNA of the CDR3 is TGCGCCAGCAGCCCCTGGACAGGGAGCAAAAACATTCAGTACTTC.